This TCR beta chain was found in a study of blood T cell repertoires in COVID-19. The wider study: Both acute and convalescent COVID-19 samples were obtained from the United States, Italy and Spain. Nucleic acid was either cDNA or gDNA, and it came from T cells, B-cell-depleted T cells, or PBMCs.

V dropped 6 bases and J dropped 3; count of bases not matched to a gene: 10. The germline CDR1 and CDR2 sequences are MGHDK and SYGVNS. CDR3 length equals 15 residues. Cohorts were assigned according to the clinical history that participants reported. Cohort 3 donors counted as recovered after two negative PCRs, clearance, or resolved symptoms. Sequencing was performed with immunoSEQ multiplex PCR; in TCRdb, only in-frame clones are kept and a portion is missing. The top ten hold roughly 10% of the sample, which has around 310,000 clones, nearly 90% seen once. The sample comprised PBMCs or T cells enriched from blood (not recorded which). The sequence came from a woman aged 25 to 39 who had recovered from COVID-19. V gene TRBV25-1 combines with J gene TRBJ2-5, with TRBD1 matching 7 bases. CDR3 DNA: TGTGCCAGCAGCCCCCTGGGACAGCAAGAAGAGACCCAGTACTTC. Its protein product is CASSPLGQQEETQYF.